Given below is one T cell receptor (beta chain) in context. Other DNA sequences of this sample code for an identical CDR3. The data stem from a study of blood T cell repertoires in COVID-19. Profiled with immunoSEQ multiplex PCR; TCRdb holds only in-frame clones, not every one. The data contain about 31,000 clones, around 92% of them singletons. The sequence derives from a woman between 40 and 55 years old with active or convalescent COVID-19. Source material: peripheral blood.

The CDR3: CASSLADSYEQYF. The CDR3 DNA follows: TGTGCCAGTTCGTTGGCAGATTCCTACGAGCAGTACTTC. The rearrangement joins TRBV19 to TRBJ2-7; D gene ambiguous. Germline CDR1 and CDR2: LNHDA and SQIVND (reference sequence). Trimming removed 8 bases from V and 1 base from J, with 12 bases in between. This CDR3 has 13 amino acids.